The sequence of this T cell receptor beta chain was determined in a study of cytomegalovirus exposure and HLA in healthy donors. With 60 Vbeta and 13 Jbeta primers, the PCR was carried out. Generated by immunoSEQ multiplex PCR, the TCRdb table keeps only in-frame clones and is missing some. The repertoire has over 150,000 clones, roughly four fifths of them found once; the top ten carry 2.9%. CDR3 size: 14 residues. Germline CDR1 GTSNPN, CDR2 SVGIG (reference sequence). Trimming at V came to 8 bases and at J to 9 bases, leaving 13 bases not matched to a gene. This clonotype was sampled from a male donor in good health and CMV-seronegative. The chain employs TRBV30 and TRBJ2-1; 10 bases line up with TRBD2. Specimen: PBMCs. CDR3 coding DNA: TGTGCCCGCGGGGGAGCGGGAGGGCCGGGTGAGCAGTTCTTC. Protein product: CARGGAGGPGEQFF.